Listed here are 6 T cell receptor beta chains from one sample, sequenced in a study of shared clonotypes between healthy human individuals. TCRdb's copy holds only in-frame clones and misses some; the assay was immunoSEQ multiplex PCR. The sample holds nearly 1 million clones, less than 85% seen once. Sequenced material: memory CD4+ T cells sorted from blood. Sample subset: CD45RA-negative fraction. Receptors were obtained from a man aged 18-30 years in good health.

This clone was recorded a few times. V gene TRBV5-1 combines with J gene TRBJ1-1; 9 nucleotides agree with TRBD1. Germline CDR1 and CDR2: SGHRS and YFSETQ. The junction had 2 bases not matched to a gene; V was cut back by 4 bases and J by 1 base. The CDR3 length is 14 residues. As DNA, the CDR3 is TGCGCCAGCAGCCCGGACAGGGGGAACACTGAAGCTTTCTTT. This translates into CASSPDRGNTEAFF.

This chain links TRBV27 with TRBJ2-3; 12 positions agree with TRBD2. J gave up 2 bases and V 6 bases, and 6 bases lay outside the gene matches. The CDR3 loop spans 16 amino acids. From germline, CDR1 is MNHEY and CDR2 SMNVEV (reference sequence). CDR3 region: CASRRGLAGNTDTQYF. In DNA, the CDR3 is TGTGCCAGCAGGAGAGGACTAGCGGGAAACACAGATACGCAGTATTTT.

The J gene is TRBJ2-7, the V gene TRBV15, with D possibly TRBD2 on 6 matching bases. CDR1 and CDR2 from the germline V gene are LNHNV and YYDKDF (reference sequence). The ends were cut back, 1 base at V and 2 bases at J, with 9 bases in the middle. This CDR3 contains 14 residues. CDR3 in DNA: TGTGCCACCAGCAGAGGGGGGGTCGCCTACGAGCAGTACTTC. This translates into CATSRGGVAYEQYF.

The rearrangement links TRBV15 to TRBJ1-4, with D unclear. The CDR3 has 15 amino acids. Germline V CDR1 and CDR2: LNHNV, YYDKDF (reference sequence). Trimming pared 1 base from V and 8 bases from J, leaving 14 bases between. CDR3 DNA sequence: TGTGCCACCAGCAGAGTTCGTGACCCTGGGGAAAAACTGTTTTTT. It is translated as CATSRVRDPGEKLFF.

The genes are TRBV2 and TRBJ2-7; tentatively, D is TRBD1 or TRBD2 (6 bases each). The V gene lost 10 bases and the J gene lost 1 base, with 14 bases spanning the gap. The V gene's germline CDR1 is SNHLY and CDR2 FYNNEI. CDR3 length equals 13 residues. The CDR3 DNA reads TGTGCCACCGGGGGCAAGAGATCCTACGAGCAGTACTTC. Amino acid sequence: CATGGKRSYEQYF.

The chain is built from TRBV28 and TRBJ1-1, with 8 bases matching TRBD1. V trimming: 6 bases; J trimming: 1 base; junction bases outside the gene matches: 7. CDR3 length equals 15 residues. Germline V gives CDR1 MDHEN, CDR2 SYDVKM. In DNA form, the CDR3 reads TGTGCCAGCAGCCCCCTTGGACAGGGGAACACTGAAGCTTTCTTT. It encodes CASSPLGQGNTEAFF.